This is a list of T cell receptor beta chains from one sample in a study of blood T cells in healthy people across ages. TCRdb re-called the 5' RACE reads with MiXCR, one entry per CDR3 protein. The data hold some 1.8 million distinct CDR3 sequences, with about two fifths observed a single time. The sequenced material came from blood. These receptors were taken from a human donor in good health. Each CDR3 is given with its conserved first and last residue. The D gene is left open where the match is weak. Clone size is shown for a subset of rows, as once, few, many or a class of expanded clone.

D: -
size: -
V: TRBV15
J: TRBJ1-1
DNA: TGTGCCACCAGTAATAGGGGGGCCGAGAAAGCTTTCTTT
CDR3: CATSNRGAEKAFF

D: -
size: -
V: TRBV12-3/TRBV12-4
J: TRBJ2-3
DNA: TGTGCCAGCTCATCATTTCCGAGAGATACGCAGTATTTT
CDR3: CASSSFPRDTQYF

D: -
size: -
V: TRBV5-6
J: TRBJ2-3
DNA: TGTGCCAGCAGAAATAGCCCTTATCTCACAGATACGCAGTATTTT
CDR3: CASRNSPYLTDTQYF

D: -
size: few
V: TRBV5-1
J: TRBJ2-3
DNA: TGCGCCAGCAGACCACAGACGTATCCGGGAGATACGCAGTATTTT
CDR3: CASRPQTYPGDTQYF

D: -
size: -
V: TRBV12-3/TRBV12-4
J: TRBJ2-1
DNA: TGTGCCAGCAGTTTAGCGGGGGCTATTGAGCAGTTCTTC
CDR3: CASSLAGAIEQFF

D: TRBD2
size: -
V: TRBV20-1
J: TRBJ2-5
DNA: TGCAGTGCTCTAGCGGGCGAGACCCAGTACTTC
CDR3: CSALAGETQYF

D: -
size: -
V: TRBV7-9
J: TRBJ1-2
DNA: TGTGCCAGCAGCTCAACAGGGATTAATGGCTACACCTTC
CDR3: CASSSTGINGYTF

D: -
size: -
V: TRBV7-2
J: TRBJ2-3
DNA: TGTGCCAGCAGCTTAGCATGGGGATACACAGATACGCAGTATTTT
CDR3: CASSLAWGYTDTQYF

D: TRBD2
size: -
V: TRBV7-2
J: TRBJ2-1
DNA: TGTGCCAGCAGCTTGGGTAGCGGGGTGGTTTCCCACAATGAGCAGTTCTTC
CDR3: CASSLGSGVVSHNEQFF

D: TRBD1
size: -
V: TRBV4-1
J: TRBJ2-5
DNA: TGCGCCAGCAGCCCGGACGGGACAGGGATTTCAGAGACCCAGTACTTC
CDR3: CASSPDGTGISETQYF

D: -
size: -
V: TRBV20-1
J: TRBJ2-7
DNA: TGCAGTGCTAGAGATAAGGGGTTTTTCGACGAGCAGTACTTC
CDR3: CSARDKGFFDEQYF

D: TRBD2
size: -
V: TRBV7-2
J: TRBJ2-5
DNA: TGTGCCAGCTCCTCTAGCGGTTTGTCTGAGCAGTACTTC
CDR3: CASSSSGLSEQYF

D: -
size: once
V: TRBV7-6
J: TRBJ1-2
DNA: TGTGCCAGCAGCTTAGAGGCCTCTTTTGAGTCTCGCTATGGCTACACCTTC
CDR3: CASSLEASFESRYGYTF

D: -
size: -
V: TRBV21-1
J: TRBJ2-1
DNA: TGTGCCAGCCCCCTCCAGCGAGGTAGCTACAATGAGCAGTTCTTC
CDR3: CASPLQRGSYNEQFF

D: TRBD2
size: -
V: TRBV4-1
J: TRBJ2-1
DNA: TGCGCCAGCAGCCAAGGTTCCCAGCGGGGGGCCAACAATGAGCAGTTCTTC
CDR3: CASSQGSQRGANNEQFF

D: -
size: -
V: TRBV4-1
J: TRBJ1-1
DNA: TGCGCCAGCAGCCAAGATCCAGGTCTGAACACTGAAGCTTTCTTT
CDR3: CASSQDPGLNTEAFF

D: TRBD1
size: -
V: TRBV3-1
J: TRBJ2-3
DNA: TGTGCCAGCAGAAAACAGGGGGGCACAGATACGCAGTATTTT
CDR3: CASRKQGGTDTQYF

D: -
size: few
V: TRBV27
J: TRBJ2-1
DNA: TGTGCCAGCGGGACTTCGGATAATGAGCAGTTCTTC
CDR3: CASGTSDNEQFF

D: -
size: few
V: TRBV20-1
J: TRBJ2-5
DNA: TGCAGTGCTAGAGACACCGGGCCCCAAGAGACCCAGTACTTC
CDR3: CSARDTGPQETQYF

D: -
size: few
V: TRBV9
J: TRBJ1-1
DNA: TGTGCCAGCAGCGTAGTTCAGGGGTTGGGCACTGAAGCTTTCTTT
CDR3: CASSVVQGLGTEAFF

D: -
size: many
V: TRBV4-1
J: TRBJ1-2
DNA: TGCGCCAGCAGCCAAGTAGGACAGTACTATGGCTACACCTTC
CDR3: CASSQVGQYYGYTF

D: TRBD1
size: few
V: TRBV6-2/TRBV6-3
J: TRBJ1-1
DNA: TGTGCCAGCAGTTACAACAGGGGGTCCATGAACACTGAAGCTTTCTTT
CDR3: CASSYNRGSMNTEAFF

D: TRBD1
size: -
V: TRBV29-1
J: TRBJ2-4
DNA: TGCAGCGTTGGGGTGGGGACAGGGCCCATTCAGTACTTC
CDR3: CSVGVGTGPIQYF

D: -
size: few
V: TRBV5-5
J: TRBJ2-2
DNA: TGTGCCAGCAGCCCTCGACAGAGACTCCTAGGGGGGTACACCGGGGAGCTGTTTTTT
CDR3: CASSPRQRLLGGYTGELFF

D: -
size: few
V: TRBV7-2
J: TRBJ2-3
DNA: TGTGCCAGCAGCTTTGGTCGAACCCCGGGGGGCAGAAGCACAGATACGCAGTATTTT
CDR3: CASSFGRTPGGRSTDTQYF

D: TRBD2
size: -
V: TRBV7-2
J: TRBJ2-3
DNA: TGTGCCAGCAGCTTAGTTTATTGGAGTAGCGGGGGGGGGAGCACAGATACGCAGTATTTT
CDR3: CASSLVYWSSGGGSTDTQYF

D: TRBD2
size: -
V: TRBV12-3/TRBV12-4
J: TRBJ2-1
DNA: TGTGCCAGCAGTTTCGAGGGCGGGGGGCATTACAATGAGCAGTTCTTC
CDR3: CASSFEGGGHYNEQFF

D: TRBD2
size: -
V: TRBV20-1
J: TRBJ2-3
DNA: TGCAGTGCTAGCTCCGCTAGCGGTGCCCAGGATACGCAGTATTTT
CDR3: CSASSASGAQDTQYF

D: TRBD1
size: few
V: TRBV4-2
J: TRBJ1-1
DNA: TGTGCCAGCACGACAAGACAGGGATTAAACACTGAAGCTTTCTTT
CDR3: CASTTRQGLNTEAFF

D: TRBD1
size: -
V: TRBV20-1
J: TRBJ2-1
DNA: TGCAGTGCCATCCCACAGGGGAATGAGCAGTTCTTC
CDR3: CSAIPQGNEQFF

D: -
size: few
V: TRBV6-5
J: TRBJ2-3
DNA: TGTGCCAGCAGTTACTCGTTATCAGATACGCAGTATTTT
CDR3: CASSYSLSDTQYF

D: -
size: few
V: TRBV29-1
J: TRBJ2-1
DNA: TGCAGCGTTGAACGGTACAGGGCCCTATACAATGAGCAGTTCTTC
CDR3: CSVERYRALYNEQFF

D: -
size: few
V: TRBV4-2
J: TRBJ2-5
DNA: TGTGCCAGCAGCCAAGATGGGGGAACGCAAGAGACCCAGTACTTC
CDR3: CASSQDGGTQETQYF

D: -
size: -
V: TRBV7-2
J: TRBJ1-2
DNA: TGTGCCAGCAGCCTAGACGGGGGGGTTGACTACACCTTC
CDR3: CASSLDGGVDYTF

D: -
size: -
V: TRBV12-3/TRBV12-4
J: TRBJ2-5
DNA: TGTGCCAGCAGCTCGTCCCTCAAGGAGACCCAGTACTTC
CDR3: CASSSSLKETQYF

D: -
size: -
V: TRBV5-1
J: TRBJ1-2
DNA: TGCGCCAGCAGCTCCCTGACAGGAAGCTATGGCTACACCTTC
CDR3: CASSSLTGSYGYTF

D: -
size: few
V: TRBV7-2
J: TRBJ2-5
DNA: TGTGCCAGCAGCTTTGAGACAGCACGGCCCCAGTACTTC
CDR3: CASSFETARPQYF

D: -
size: -
V: TRBV7-2
J: TRBJ2-3
DNA: TGTGCCAGCAGCAATACCTACACAGATACGCAGTATTTT
CDR3: CASSNTYTDTQYF

D: -
size: few
V: TRBV3-1
J: TRBJ1-2
DNA: TGTGCCAGCAGCAAAGAGGTCGAAAACTATGGCTACACCTTC
CDR3: CASSKEVENYGYTF

D: TRBD2
size: -
V: TRBV12-3/TRBV12-4
J: TRBJ2-7
DNA: TGTGCCAGCAGAACTAGCGGGAGTCACTACGAGCAGTACTTC
CDR3: CASRTSGSHYEQYF

D: TRBD1
size: -
V: TRBV6-6
J: TRBJ1-2
DNA: TGTGCCAGCAGTTCCACAGGGGCCAAGAACTATGGCTACACCTTC
CDR3: CASSSTGAKNYGYTF

D: TRBD2
size: -
V: TRBV29-1
J: TRBJ2-3
DNA: TGCAGCGTCGCCGGGGGGAAGTTAAGGACAGATACGCAGTATTTT
CDR3: CSVAGGKLRTDTQYF

D: TRBD2
size: -
V: TRBV12-3/TRBV12-4
J: TRBJ2-4
DNA: TGTGCCAGCAGTTTAATCGGACTAGCGGGGCACTGCGAGCGGTACTTC
CDR3: CASSLIGLAGHCERYF

D: TRBD2
size: few
V: TRBV20-1
J: TRBJ2-5
DNA: TGCAGTGCTAGATCGGGACTAGCGGGGGAAGAGACCCAGTACTTC
CDR3: CSARSGLAGEETQYF

D: -
size: -
V: TRBV5-1
J: TRBJ1-1
DNA: TGCGCCAGCAGCTTGGAGCGAGTAATGGGAACTGAAGCTTTCTTT
CDR3: CASSLERVMGTEAFF

D: TRBD1
size: few
V: TRBV29-1
J: TRBJ1-2
DNA: TGCAGCGTGGCCGGACAGGGTAGCTACACCTTC
CDR3: CSVAGQGSYTF

D: TRBD1
size: -
V: TRBV28
J: TRBJ2-5
DNA: TGTGCCAGCAGCTCGGACAGGGTTGAAGAGACCCAGTACTTC
CDR3: CASSSDRVEETQYF

D: TRBD1
size: -
V: TRBV4-1
J: TRBJ1-6
DNA: TGCGCCAGCAGCCAAGACAGCGACAGGGGCGTTTCACCCCTCCACTTT
CDR3: CASSQDSDRGVSPLHF

D: -
size: -
V: TRBV7-2
J: TRBJ1-5
DNA: TGTACCAGCAGCTTAGCCGGGAAACAAAGGCCCCAGCATTTT
CDR3: CTSSLAGKQRPQHF

D: TRBD2
size: -
V: TRBV12-3/TRBV12-4
J: TRBJ2-5
DNA: TGTGCCAGCAGTTTAGGCCTAGCGGGGGGGCAGAAGACCCAGTACTTC
CDR3: CASSLGLAGGQKTQYF

D: TRBD1
size: -
V: TRBV5-1
J: TRBJ2-3
DNA: TGCGCCAGCAGCTTCGGGGACAGAGGGCCAGATACGCAGTATTTT
CDR3: CASSFGDRGPDTQYF

D: TRBD1
size: -
V: TRBV5-1
J: TRBJ2-2
DNA: TGCGCCAGCAGCTTGGAACAGGGGGTAACCGGGGAGCGGTTTTTT
CDR3: CASSLEQGVTGERFF

D: -
size: few
V: TRBV12-3/TRBV12-4
J: TRBJ2-6
DNA: TGTGCCAGCAGGGGGATGGTCTCTGGGGCCAACGTCCTGACTTTC
CDR3: CASRGMVSGANVLTF